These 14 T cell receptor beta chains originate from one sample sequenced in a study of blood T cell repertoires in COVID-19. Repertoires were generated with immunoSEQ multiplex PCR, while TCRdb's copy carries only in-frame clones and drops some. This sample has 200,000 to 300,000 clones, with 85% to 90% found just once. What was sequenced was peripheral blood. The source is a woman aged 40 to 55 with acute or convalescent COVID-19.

The DNA for the CDR3 is TGTGCCAGCAGTGAATCAGTCCCACCCTACACTGAAGCTTTCTTT. Translated, it gives CASSESVPPYTEAFF. The genes are TRBV2 and TRBJ1-1; no definite D call. The V gene's germline CDR1 is SNHLY and CDR2 FYNNEI. CDR3 length: 15 amino acids. V lost 2 bases, J lost 3 bases, and 13 bases lay in between.

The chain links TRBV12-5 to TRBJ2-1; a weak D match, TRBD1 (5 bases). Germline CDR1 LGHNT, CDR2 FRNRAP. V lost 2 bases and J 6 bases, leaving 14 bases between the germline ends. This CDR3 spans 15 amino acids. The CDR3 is CASGLPQGRANEQFF. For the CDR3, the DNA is TGTGCTAGTGGTTTGCCCCAGGGTAGAGCCAATGAGCAGTTCTTC. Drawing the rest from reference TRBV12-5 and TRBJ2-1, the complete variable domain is DARVTQTPRHKVTEMGQEVTMRCQPILGHNTVFWYRQTMMQGLELLAYFRNRAPLDDSGMPKDRFSAEMPDATLATLKIQPSEPRDSAVYFCASGLPQGRANEQFFGPGTRLTVL.

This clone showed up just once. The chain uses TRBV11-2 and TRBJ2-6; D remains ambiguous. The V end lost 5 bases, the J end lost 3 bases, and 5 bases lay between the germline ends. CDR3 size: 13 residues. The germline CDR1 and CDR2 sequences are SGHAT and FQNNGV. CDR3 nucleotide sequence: TGTGCCAGCAGCACTGTTGGGGCCAACGTCCTGACTTTC. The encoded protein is CASSTVGANVLTF. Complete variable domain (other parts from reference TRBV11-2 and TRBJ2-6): EAGVAQSPRYKIIEKRQSVAFWCNPISGHATLYWYQQILGQGPKLLIQFQNNGVVDDSQLPKDRFSAERLKGVDSTLKIQPAKLEDSAVYLCASSTVGANVLTFGAGSRLTVL.

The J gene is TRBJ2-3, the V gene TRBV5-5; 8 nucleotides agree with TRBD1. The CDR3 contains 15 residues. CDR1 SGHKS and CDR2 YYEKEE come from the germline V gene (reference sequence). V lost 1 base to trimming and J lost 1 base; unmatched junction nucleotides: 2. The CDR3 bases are TGTGCCAGCAGCTTGTGGGGACAGGGCACAGATACGCAGTATTTT. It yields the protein CASSLWGQGTDTQYF.

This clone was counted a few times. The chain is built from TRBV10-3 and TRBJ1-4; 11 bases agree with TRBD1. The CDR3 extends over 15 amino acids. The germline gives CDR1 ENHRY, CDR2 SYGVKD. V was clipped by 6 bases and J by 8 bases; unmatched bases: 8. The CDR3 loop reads CAISEGQGDGEKLFF. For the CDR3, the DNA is TGTGCCATCAGCGAGGGACAGGGGGACGGGGAAAAACTGTTTTTT.

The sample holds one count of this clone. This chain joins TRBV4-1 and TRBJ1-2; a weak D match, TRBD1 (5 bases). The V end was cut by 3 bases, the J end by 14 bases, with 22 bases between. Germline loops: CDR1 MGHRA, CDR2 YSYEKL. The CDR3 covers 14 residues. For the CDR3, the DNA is TGCGCCAGCAGCCATGTTAGGGACGGACTCCGGGGGACCTTC. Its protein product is CASSHVRDGLRGTF.

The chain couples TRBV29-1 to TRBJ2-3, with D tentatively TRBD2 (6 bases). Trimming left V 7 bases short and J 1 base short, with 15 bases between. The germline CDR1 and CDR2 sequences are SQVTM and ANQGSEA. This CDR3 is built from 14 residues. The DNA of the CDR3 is TGCAGCGGGGACTCGAGTTCAGGCACAGATACGCAGTATTTT. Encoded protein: CSGDSSSGTDTQYF.

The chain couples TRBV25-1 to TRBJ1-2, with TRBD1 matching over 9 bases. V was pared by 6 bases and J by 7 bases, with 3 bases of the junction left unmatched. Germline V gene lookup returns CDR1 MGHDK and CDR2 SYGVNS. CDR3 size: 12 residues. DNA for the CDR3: TGTGCCAGCAGGGGGACAGGGCCTGGCTACACCTTC. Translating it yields CASRGTGPGYTF.

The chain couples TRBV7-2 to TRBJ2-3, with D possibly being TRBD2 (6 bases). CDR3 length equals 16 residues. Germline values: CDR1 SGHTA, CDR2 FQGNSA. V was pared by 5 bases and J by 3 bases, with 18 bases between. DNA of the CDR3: TGTGCCAGCAGCCTCCAGGAGGGGAGTAGGACAGATACGCAGTATTTT. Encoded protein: CASSLQEGSRTDTQYF.

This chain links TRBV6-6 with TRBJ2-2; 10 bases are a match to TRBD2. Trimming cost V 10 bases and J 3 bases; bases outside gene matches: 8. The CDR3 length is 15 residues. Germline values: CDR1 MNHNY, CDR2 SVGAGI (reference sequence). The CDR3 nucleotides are TGTGCCACCTCACCTAGCGGGGGTTACACCGGGGAGCTGTTTTTT. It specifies CATSPSGGYTGELFF.

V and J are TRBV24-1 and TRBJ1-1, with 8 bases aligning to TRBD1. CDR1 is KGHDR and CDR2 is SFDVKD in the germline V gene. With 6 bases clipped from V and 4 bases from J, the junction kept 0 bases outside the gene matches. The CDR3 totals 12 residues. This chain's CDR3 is CATSTGGTEAFF. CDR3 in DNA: TGTGCCACCAGTACAGGGGGCACTGAAGCTTTCTTT.

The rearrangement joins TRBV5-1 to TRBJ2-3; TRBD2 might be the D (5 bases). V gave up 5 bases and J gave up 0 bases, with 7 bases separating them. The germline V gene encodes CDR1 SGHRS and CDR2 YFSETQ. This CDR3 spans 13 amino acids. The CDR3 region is CASSAGSTDTQYF. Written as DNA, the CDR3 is TGCGCCAGCAGTGCGGGCAGCACAGATACGCAGTATTTT.

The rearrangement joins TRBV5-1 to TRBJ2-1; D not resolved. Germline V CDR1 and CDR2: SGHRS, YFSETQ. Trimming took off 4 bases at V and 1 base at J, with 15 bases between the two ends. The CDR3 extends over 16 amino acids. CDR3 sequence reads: CASSLTDPVSYNEQFF. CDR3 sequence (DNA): TGCGCCAGCAGCCTCACAGACCCAGTTTCCTACAATGAGCAGTTCTTC.

CDR3 DNA: TGCGCCAGCAGTTATGGTGGCGGGGGTATGGGCAGGGATACGCAGTATTTT. It specifies CASSYGGGGMGRDTQYF. The chain uses TRBV10-2 and TRBJ2-3, with 7 bases identical to TRBD2. There are 17 residues in the CDR3. The germline V gene has CDR1 WSHSY and CDR2 SAAADI. Germline trimming cut 5 bases from V and 6 bases from J; bases unmatched to any gene: 17.